This TCR beta chain came from a study of blood T cell repertoires in COVID-19. On the study more broadly: The cDNA or gDNA used as material had been derived from T cells, B-cell-depleted T cells, or PBMCs.

The V and J ends lost 6 bases and 7 bases, in that order; junction bases with no gene match: 8. This CDR3 contains 16 residues. The germline V gene has CDR1 MDHEN and CDR2 SYDVKM. Individuals aged roughly 18 to 90 years were recruited from around 22 US areas. Participants reported their clinical history, and cohort assignment relied on those reports. Original processing methods: Estimation of nucleated cell counts was performed using reference gene primer amplification. Clones were read by immunoSEQ multiplex PCR, and TCRdb kept only the in-frame ones, dropping some. That table furnishes V, J and clone size, whereas the DNA furnished D and trimming. The profile shows roughly 180,000 clones, 82% of them singletons.

Material for sequencing was PBMCs or T cells enriched from blood (not recorded which). The chain joins TRBV28 to TRBJ2-1, with 14 bases matching TRBD2. The sequence came from a man between 60 and 75 years old who had recovered from COVID-19. As DNA, the CDR3 is TGTGCCAGCAGCCCTAGGACTAGCGGGAGGAGGAATGAGCAGTTCTTC. Its protein is CASSPRTSGRRNEQFF.